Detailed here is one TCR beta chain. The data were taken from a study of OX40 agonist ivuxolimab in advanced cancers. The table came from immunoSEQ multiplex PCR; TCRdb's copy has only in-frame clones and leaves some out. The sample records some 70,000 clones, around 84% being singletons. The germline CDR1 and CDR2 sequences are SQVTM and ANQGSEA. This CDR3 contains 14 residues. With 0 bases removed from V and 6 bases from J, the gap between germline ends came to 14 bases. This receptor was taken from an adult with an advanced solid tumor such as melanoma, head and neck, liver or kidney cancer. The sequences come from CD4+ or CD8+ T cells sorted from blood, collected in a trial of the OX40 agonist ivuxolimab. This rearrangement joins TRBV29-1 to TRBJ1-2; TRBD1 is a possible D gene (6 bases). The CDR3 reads CSVEDWRGRNGYTF. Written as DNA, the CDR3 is TGCAGCGTTGAAGATTGGCGGGGGCGGAATGGCTACACCTTC.